This entry is about one T cell receptor beta chain. The germline V gene encodes CDR1 SGHAT and CDR2 FQNNGV. This CDR3 contains 14 residues. Trimming removed 2 bases from V and 4 bases from J, with 11 bases in between. This table comes from immunoSEQ multiplex PCR, and its TCRdb copy is limited to in-frame clones, with some not included. The repertoire holds under 300,000 clones, with roughly 90% as singletons. The data are from a study of blood T cell repertoires in COVID-19. This chain uses TRBV11-2 with TRBJ2-5; D possibly corresponds to TRBD2 (5 bases). The sample was PBMCs or T cells enriched from blood (not recorded which). The receptor comes from a woman in her fifties or sixties who had recovered from COVID-19. CDR3: CASSLLTAAETQYF. In nucleotides, the CDR3 is TGTGCCAGCAGCTTATTAACAGCGGCAGAGACCCAGTACTTC.